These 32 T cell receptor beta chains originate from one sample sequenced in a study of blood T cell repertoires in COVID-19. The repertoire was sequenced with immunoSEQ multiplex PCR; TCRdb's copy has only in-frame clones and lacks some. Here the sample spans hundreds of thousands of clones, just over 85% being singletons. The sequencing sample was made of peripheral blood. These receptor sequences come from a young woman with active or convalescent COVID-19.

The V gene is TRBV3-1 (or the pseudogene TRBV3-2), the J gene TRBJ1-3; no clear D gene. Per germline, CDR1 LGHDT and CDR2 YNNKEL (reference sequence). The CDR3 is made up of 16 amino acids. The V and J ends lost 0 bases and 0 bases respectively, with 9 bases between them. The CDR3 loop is CASSQDGPSSGNTIYF. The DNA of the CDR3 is TGTGCCAGCAGCCAAGATGGGCCGTCCTCTGGAAACACCATATATTTT.

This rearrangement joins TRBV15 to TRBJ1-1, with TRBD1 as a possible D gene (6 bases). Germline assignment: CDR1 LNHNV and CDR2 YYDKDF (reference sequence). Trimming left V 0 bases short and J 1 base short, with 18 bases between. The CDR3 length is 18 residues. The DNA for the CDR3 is TGTGCCACCAGCAGAGACCCATTCGGAGGACAGTCGAACACTGAAGCTTTCTTT. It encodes CATSRDPFGGQSNTEAFF.

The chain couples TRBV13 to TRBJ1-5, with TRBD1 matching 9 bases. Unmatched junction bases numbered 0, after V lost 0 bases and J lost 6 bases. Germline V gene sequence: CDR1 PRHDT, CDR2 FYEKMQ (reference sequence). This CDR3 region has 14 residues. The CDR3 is CASSLGTGGQPQHF. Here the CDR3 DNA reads TGTGCCAGCAGCTTAGGGACAGGGGGTCAGCCCCAGCATTTT.

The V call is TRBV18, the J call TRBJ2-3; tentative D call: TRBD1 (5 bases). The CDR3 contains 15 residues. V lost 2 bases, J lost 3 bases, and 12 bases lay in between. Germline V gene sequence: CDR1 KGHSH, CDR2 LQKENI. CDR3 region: CASSPSRVGTDTQYF. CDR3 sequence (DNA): TGTGCCAGCTCACCAAGCAGGGTCGGGACAGATACGCAGTATTTT.

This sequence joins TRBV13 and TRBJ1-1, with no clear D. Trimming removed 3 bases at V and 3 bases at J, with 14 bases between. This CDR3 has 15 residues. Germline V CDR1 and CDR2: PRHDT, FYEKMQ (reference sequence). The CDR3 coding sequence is TGTGCCAGCAGCTTGGGAGGAGCCCGCGACACTGAAGCTTTCTTT. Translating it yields CASSLGGARDTEAFF.

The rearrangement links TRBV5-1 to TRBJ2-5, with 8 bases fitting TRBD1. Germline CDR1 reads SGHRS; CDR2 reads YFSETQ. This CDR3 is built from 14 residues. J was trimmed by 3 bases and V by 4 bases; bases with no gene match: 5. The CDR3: CASSTTGGKETQYF. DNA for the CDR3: TGCGCCAGCAGCACTACAGGGGGGAAAGAGACCCAGTACTTC.

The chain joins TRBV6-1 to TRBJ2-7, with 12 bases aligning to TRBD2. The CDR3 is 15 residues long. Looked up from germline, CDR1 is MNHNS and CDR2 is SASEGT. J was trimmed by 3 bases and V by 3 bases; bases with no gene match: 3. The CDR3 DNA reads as TGTGCCAGCAGTGACGGACTAGCGGGGTTCTACGAGCAGTACTTC. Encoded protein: CASSDGLAGFYEQYF.

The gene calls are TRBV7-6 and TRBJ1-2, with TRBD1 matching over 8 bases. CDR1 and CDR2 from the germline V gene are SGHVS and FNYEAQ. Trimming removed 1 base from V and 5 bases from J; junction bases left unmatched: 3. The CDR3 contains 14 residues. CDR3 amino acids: CASSLDQGAYGYTF. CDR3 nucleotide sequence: TGTGCCAGCAGCTTAGACCAGGGGGCTTATGGCTACACCTTC. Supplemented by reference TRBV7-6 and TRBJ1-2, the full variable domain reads GAGVSQSPRYKVTKRGQDVALRCDPISGHVSLYWYRQALGQGPEFLTYFNYEAQQDKSGLPNDRFSAERPEGSISTLTIQRTEQRDSAMYRCASSLDQGAYGYTFGSGTRLTVV.

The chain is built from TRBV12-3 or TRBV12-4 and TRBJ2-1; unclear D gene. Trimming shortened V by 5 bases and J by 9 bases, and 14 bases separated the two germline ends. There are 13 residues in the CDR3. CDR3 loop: CASSKSTEREQFF. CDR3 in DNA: TGTGCCAGCAGTAAATCAACGGAGCGTGAGCAGTTCTTC.

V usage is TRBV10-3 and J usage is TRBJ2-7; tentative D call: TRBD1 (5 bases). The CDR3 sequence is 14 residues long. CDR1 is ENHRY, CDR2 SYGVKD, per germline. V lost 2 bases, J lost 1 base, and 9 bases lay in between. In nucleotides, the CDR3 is TGTGCCATCAGTGAGGGCAGGGTTTCCTACGAGCAGTACTTC. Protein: CAISEGRVSYEQYF.

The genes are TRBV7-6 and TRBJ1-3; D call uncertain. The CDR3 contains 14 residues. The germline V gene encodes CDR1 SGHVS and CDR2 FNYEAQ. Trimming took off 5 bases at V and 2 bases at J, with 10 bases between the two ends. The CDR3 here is CASSPRDTGNTIYF. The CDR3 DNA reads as TGTGCCAGCAGCCCCCGAGATACTGGAAACACCATATATTTT.

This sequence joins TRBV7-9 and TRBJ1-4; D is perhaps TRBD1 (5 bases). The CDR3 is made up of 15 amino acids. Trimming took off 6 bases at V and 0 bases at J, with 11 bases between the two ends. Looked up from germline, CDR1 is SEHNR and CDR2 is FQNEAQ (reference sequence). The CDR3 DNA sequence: TGTGCCAGCAGGACTCAGGGCCCAACTAATGAAAAACTGTTTTTT. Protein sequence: CASRTQGPTNEKLFF.

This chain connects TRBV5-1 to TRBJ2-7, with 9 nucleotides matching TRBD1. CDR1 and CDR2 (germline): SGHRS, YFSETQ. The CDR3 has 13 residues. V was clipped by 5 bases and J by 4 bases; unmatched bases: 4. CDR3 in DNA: TGCGCCAGCAGGGGGACAGGGCTATACGAGCAGTACTTC. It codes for CASRGTGLYEQYF. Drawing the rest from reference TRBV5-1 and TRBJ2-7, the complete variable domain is KAGVTQTPRYLIKTRGQQVTLSCSPISGHRSVSWYQQTPGQGLQFLFEYFSETQRNKGNFPGRFSGRQFSNSRSEMNVSTLELGDSALYLCASRGTGLYEQYFGPGTRLTVT.

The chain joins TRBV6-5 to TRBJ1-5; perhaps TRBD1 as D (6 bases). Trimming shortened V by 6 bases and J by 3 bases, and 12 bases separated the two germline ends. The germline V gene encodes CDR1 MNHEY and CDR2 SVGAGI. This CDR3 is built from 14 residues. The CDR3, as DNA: TGTGCCAGCAGGCTTGGACAGCACAATCAGCCCCAGCATTTT. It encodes CASRLGQHNQPQHF.

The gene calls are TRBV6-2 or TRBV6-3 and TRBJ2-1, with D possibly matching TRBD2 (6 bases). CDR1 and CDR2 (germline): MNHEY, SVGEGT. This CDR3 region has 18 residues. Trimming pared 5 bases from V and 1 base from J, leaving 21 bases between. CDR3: CASSPRDSPVVSYNEQFF. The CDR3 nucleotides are TGTGCCAGCAGTCCCCGGGACTCCCCGGTAGTGTCCTACAATGAGCAGTTCTTC.

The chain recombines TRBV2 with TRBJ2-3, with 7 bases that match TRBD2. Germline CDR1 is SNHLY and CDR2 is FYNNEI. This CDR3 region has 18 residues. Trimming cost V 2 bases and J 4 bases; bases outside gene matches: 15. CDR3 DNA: TGTGCCAGCAGTGAAACCTCACCGGTTCGGGAGGTCGCAGATACGCAGTATTTT. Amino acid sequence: CASSETSPVREVADTQYF.

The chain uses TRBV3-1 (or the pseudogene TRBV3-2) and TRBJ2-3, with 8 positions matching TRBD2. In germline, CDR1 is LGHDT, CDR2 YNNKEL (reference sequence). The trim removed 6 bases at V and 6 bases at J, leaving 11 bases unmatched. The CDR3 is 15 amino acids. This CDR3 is CASSARGRFGDTQYF. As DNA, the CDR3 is TGTGCCAGCAGTGCACGCGGGAGGTTTGGGGATACGCAGTATTTT.

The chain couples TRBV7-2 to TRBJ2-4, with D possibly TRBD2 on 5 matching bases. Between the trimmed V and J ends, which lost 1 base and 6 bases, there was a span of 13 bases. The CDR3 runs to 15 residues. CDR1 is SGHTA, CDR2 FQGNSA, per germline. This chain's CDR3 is CASSLEFGLPNIQYF. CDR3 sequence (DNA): TGTGCCAGCAGCTTAGAATTCGGACTCCCAAACATTCAGTACTTC. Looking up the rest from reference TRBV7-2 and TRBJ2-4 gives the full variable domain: GAGVSQSPSNKVTEKGKDVELRCDPISGHTALYWYRQSLGQGLEFLIYFQGNSAPDKSGLPSDRFSAERTGGSVSTLTIQRTQQEDSAVYLCASSLEFGLPNIQYFGAGTRLSVL.

CDR3 nucleotide sequence: TGTGCCAGCAGTGGACAGTTAGATGAAAAACTGTTTTTT. As protein: CASSGQLDEKLFF. J is TRBJ1-4 and V is TRBV6-2 or TRBV6-3; possibly TRBD1 for D (6 bases). The CDR3 spans 13 residues. Germline V gives CDR1 MNHEY, CDR2 SVGEGT. V gave up 5 bases and J gave up 6 bases, with 10 bases separating them.

The chain's CDR3 is CASSRGQAGEKLFF. Here the CDR3 DNA reads TGTGCCAGCAGCCGAGGACAGGCGGGGGAAAAACTGTTTTTT. V and J are TRBV6-6 and TRBJ1-4, with 7 bases identical to TRBD1. There are 14 residues in the CDR3. Germline-derived CDR1 and CDR2 are MNHNY and SVGAGI (reference sequence). V gave up 6 bases and J gave up 8 bases; unmatched junction bases: 9.

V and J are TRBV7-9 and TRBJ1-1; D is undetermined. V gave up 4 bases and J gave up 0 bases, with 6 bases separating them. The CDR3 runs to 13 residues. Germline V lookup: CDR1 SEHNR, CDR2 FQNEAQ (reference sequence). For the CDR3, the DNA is TGTGCCAGCAGCTCGACACTGAACACTGAAGCTTTCTTT. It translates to CASSSTLNTEAFF.

CDR3 loop: CASSKTPGTEETQYF. The DNA for the CDR3 is TGTGCCAGCAGCAAAACCCCCGGGACAGAAGAGACCCAGTACTTC. The chain is built from TRBV9 and TRBJ2-5; 7 bases fit TRBD1. Unmatched junction bases numbered 9, after V lost 4 bases and J lost 3 bases. This CDR3 has 15 amino acids. The germline gives CDR1 SGDLS, CDR2 YYNGEE.

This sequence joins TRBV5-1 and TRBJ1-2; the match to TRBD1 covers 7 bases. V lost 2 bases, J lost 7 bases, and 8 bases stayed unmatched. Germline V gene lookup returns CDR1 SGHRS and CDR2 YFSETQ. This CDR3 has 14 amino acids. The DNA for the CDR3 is TGCGCCAGCAGCTTTACAGGGGAGGAGGGTGGCTACACCTTC. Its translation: CASSFTGEEGGYTF.

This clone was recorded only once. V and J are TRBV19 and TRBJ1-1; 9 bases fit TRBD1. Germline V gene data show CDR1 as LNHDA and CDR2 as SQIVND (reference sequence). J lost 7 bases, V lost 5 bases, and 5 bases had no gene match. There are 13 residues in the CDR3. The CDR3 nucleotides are TGTGCCAGTAGTGCCAGGGGACAGGGTGAAGCTTTCTTT. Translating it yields CASSARGQGEAFF.

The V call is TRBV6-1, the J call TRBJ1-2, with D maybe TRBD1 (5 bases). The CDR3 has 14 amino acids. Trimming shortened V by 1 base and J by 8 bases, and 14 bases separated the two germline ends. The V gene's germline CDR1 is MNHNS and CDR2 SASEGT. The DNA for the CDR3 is TGTGCCAGCAGTGAAGGCGGGGCATCGGGCGGCTACACCTTC. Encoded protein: CASSEGGASGGYTF.

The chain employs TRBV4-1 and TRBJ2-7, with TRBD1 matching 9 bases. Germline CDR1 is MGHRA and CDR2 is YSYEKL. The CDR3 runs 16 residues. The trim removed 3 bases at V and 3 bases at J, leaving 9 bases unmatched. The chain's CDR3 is CASSHNLRDRDYEQYF. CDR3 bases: TGCGCCAGCAGCCATAACCTCCGGGACAGGGACTACGAGCAGTACTTC.

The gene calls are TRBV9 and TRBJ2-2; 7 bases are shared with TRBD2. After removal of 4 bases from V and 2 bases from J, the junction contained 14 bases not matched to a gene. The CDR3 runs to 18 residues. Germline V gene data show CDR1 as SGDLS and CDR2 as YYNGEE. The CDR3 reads CASSQWGTTYLNTGELFF. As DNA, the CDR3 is TGTGCCAGCAGCCAATGGGGGACTACTTACCTTAACACCGGGGAGCTGTTTTTT. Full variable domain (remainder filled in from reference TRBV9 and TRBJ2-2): DSGVTQTPKHLITATGQRVTLRCSPRSGDLSVYWYQQSLDQGLQFLIQYYNGEERAKGNILERFSAQQFPDLHSELNLSSLELGDSALYFCASSQWGTTYLNTGELFFGEGSRLTVL.

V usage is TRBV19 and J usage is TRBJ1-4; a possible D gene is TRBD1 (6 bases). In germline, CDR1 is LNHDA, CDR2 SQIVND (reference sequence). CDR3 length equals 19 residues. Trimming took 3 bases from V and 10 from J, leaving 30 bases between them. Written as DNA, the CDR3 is TGTGCCAGTAGTATGACGCGGGCGGGGGCGTTTTCGAAGCGTGTAAAACTGTTTTTT. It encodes CASSMTRAGAFSKRVKLFF. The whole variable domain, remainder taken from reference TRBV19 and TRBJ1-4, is DGGITQSPKYLFRKEGQNVTLSCEQNLNHDAMYWYRQDPGQGLRLIYYSQIVNDFQKGDIAEGYSVSREKKESFPLTVTSAQKNPTAFYLCASSMTRAGAFSKRVKLFFGSGTQLSVL.

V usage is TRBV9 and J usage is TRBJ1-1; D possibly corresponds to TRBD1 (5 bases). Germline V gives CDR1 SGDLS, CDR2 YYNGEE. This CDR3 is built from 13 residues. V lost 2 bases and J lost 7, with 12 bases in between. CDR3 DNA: TGTGCCAGCAGCGTGGCGGTAACAGGTGAAGCTTTCTTT. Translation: CASSVAVTGEAFF.

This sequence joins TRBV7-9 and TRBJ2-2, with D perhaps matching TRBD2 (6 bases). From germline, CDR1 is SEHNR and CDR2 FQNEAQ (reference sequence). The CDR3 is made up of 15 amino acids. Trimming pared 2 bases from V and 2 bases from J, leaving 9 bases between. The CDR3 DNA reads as TGTGCCAGCAGCTTATCGGCGGGAAACACCGGGGAGCTGTTTTTT. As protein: CASSLSAGNTGELFF.

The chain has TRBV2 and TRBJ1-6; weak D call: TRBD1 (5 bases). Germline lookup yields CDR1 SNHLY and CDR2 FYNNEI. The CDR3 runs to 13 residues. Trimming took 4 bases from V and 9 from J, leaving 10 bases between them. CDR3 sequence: CASSATGGSPLHF. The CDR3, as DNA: TGTGCCAGCAGTGCCACGGGGGGTTCACCCCTCCACTTT.

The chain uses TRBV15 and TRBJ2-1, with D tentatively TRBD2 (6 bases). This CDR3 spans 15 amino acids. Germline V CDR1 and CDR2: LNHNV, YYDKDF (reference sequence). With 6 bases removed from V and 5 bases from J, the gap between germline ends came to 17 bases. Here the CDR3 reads CATSSSRPGDNEQFF. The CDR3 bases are TGTGCCACCAGTAGCTCGAGGCCGGGGGACAATGAGCAGTTCTTC.